The 3 T cell receptor beta chains presented below share a single source sample, sequenced in a study of T cell changes during pregnancy in multiple sclerosis (dated 2019 in TCRdb). Receptors were amplified or captured by the immunoSEQ multiplex PCR assay. The table comes from immuneACCESS by way of TCRdb, which keeps in-frame sequences with V and J called. Part of the clones is missing from these tables; in studies checked, under half for an unresolved V gene and the rest for unknown reasons. Here the sample has 90,000 to 150,000 clones; approximately 95% occur a single time. The ten biggest clones cover approximately 5.8% of the sample. Sequenced material: peripheral blood, taken before pregnancy. The source is a female donor with multiple sclerosis, enrolled in a pregnancy study.

The CDR3: CASKVERSPGELFF. The CDR3 DNA is TGTGCCAGCAAGGTCGAGAGGAGTCCCGGGGAGCTGTTTTTT. The V gene is TRBV6-1, the J gene TRBJ2-2, with D hard to call. Germline V gene data show CDR1 as MNHNS and CDR2 as SASEGT. There are 14 residues in the CDR3. V shed 7 bases and J shed 6 bases, with 15 bases lying between them.

This clone was detected only once. The chain has TRBV5-4 and TRBJ1-1; 8 bases map to TRBD1. Germline V gene data show CDR1 as SGHNT and CDR2 as YYREEE (reference sequence). The CDR3 covers 15 residues. V shed 3 bases, J shed 1 base, and the junction held 5 bases outside the gene matches. The CDR3 DNA follows: TGTGCCAGCAGCTCCACACAGGGGGAGAACACTGAAGCTTTCTTT. It yields the protein CASSSTQGENTEAFF.

This clone has only one observation. The V call is TRBV5-1, the J call TRBJ2-7; a weak D match, TRBD1 (5 bases). This CDR3 is built from 14 residues. Germline V gives CDR1 SGHRS, CDR2 YFSETQ. The V and J ends lost 0 bases and 5 bases respectively, with 12 bases between them. In nucleotides, the CDR3 is TGCGCCAGCAGCTTGGACCGGCAGGGTGACGAGCAGTACTTC. Translation: CASSLDRQGDEQYF.